This TCR beta chain emerged from a study of breast tumors, draining lymph nodes, adjacent tissues. TCRdb itself ran the multiplex PCR reads through MiXCR, one entry per CDR3 protein. The sample includes 120,000 or so distinct CDR3 sequences, approximately 20% seen only once; the top ten take roughly 4%. Ten or more counts support this clonotype. Its target is unknown. Regarding the study as a whole: Findings are consistent with lymph node origin and intratumoral expansion of most tumor T cells. That most tumor T cells come from lymph nodes remained unproven. Tumor repertoires ranked between lymph nodes and nontumor tissue in diversity, with V and J gene preferences.

Axillary draining lymph nodes of breast cancer patients supplied the node samples. Germline values: CDR1 DFQATT, CDR2 SNEGSKA (reference sequence). V lost 6 bases and J lost 5, with 13 bases in between. The CDR3 has 12 residues. The chain is built from TRBV20-1 and TRBJ2-5; D assignment may be TRBD1 or TRBD2 (5 bases each). The specimen sequenced was axillary lymph node tissue. The sequence derives from a female donor with breast cancer. Some clones in this sample may be carry-over from other donors' samples. The CDR3 DNA reads as TGCAGTGCACGGGGCGAGGATGAGACCCAGTACTTC. Its translation: CSARGEDETQYF.